This T cell receptor beta chain emerged from a study of T cell clones after liver transplantation. Study overall: Post-transplant blood was tracked for graft-donor-reactive T cell clones identified in a pre-transplant mixed lymphocyte reaction. Patients counted as tolerant after at least one year off all immunosuppression, enzymes not exceeding twice normal. Findings of the study overall: Donor-reactive sequences fell more than third party-reactive ones, suggesting partial deletion.

Libraries were prepared by immunoSEQ multiplex PCR; TCRdb keeps only in-frame clonotypes and omits some of them. Of roughly 51,000 clones listed, about 69% are singletons. The CDR3 totals 18 residues. Germline V CDR1 and CDR2: SGHVS, FQNEAQ. The V end was cut by 2 bases, the J end by 1 base, with 18 bases between. This clone was seen a handful of times. Its antigen is currently unknown. This chain joins TRBV7-8 and TRBJ1-5; the D gene is possibly TRBD1 (5 bases). The sequencing here drew on CD4+ T cells from blood, taken more than 53 months after liver transplant. This TCR was sampled from a human patient who received a liver transplant. Some of the T cells might come from the graft donor. CDR3: CASSLHLGAGVSNQPQHF. The CDR3 DNA reads as TGTGCCAGCAGCTTACACCTCGGGGCGGGGGTAAGCAATCAGCCCCAGCATTTT. Supplemented by reference TRBV7-8 and TRBJ1-5, the full variable domain reads GAGVSQSPRYKVAKRGQDVALRCDPISGHVSLFWYQQALGQGPEFLTYFQNEAQLDKSGLPSDRFFAERPEGSVSTLKIQRTQQEDSAVYLCASSLHLGAGVSNQPQHFGDGTRLSIL.